Below are 12 T cell receptor beta chains sequenced from a single sample in a study of identical twins. TCRdb recomputed calls from the 5' RACE reads with MiXCR, one row per CDR3 protein. The table has hundreds of thousands of distinct CDR3 sequences, less than 25% seen once. The same data also went into a second study, on T cells expressing NK-cell markers.

The sequencing sample was made of CD4+ T cells sorted from blood. The source of these receptors is a woman between 18 and 30 years old in good health.

The genes are TRBV3-1 and TRBJ2-1, with D perhaps TRBD1 or TRBD2 (5 bases each). Trimming took off 0 bases at V and 5 bases at J, with 5 bases between the two ends. The CDR3 covers 13 residues. The germline CDR1 and CDR2 sequences are LGHDT and YNNKEL (reference sequence). Here the CDR3 DNA reads TGTGCCAGCAGCCAAGAGGGGGACAATGAGCAGTTCTTC. Residues: CASSQEGDNEQFF.

The chain joins TRBV3-1 to TRBJ1-2, with D perhaps TRBD1 (5 bases). The CDR3 has 14 amino acids. Per the germline V gene, CDR1 is LGHDT and CDR2 is YNNKEL (reference sequence). Trimming left V 4 bases short and J 7 bases short, with 16 bases between. This CDR3 reads CASSLRQGPGGYTF. DNA of the CDR3: TGTGCCAGCAGCCTCCGCCAGGGACCTGGTGGCTACACCTTC.

This clonotype has more than one count but fewer than ten. The rearrangement links TRBV29-1 to TRBJ1-4, with TRBD1 matching 11 bases. The CDR3 extends over 13 amino acids. The J segment lost 6 bases and the V segment lost 3 bases, leaving 0 bases of the junction unmatched. CDR1 and CDR2 (germline): SQVTM, ANQGSEA. In DNA, the CDR3 is TGCAGCGTTGAGGACAGGGGGCATGAAAAACTGTTTTTT. This translates into CSVEDRGHEKLFF.

The chain employs TRBV12-3 or TRBV12-4 and TRBJ1-2, with 8 bases fitting TRBD1. The CDR3 spans 14 residues. The J segment lost 5 bases and the V segment lost 6 bases, leaving 8 bases of the junction unmatched. The CDR3 DNA reads as TGTGCCAGCAGGGACAGGGAGGTCGGGTATGGCTACACCTTC. Its translation: CASRDREVGYGYTF.

A few counts support this clonotype. The rearrangement uses TRBV5-1 and TRBJ2-5, with no clear D. CDR3 length: 16 residues. Germline V gene data show CDR1 as SGHRS and CDR2 as YFSETQ. V was cut by 4 bases and J by 0 bases, with 16 bases left in between. The CDR3 loop is CASSLIASPYQETQYF. The CDR3 DNA reads TGCGCCAGCAGCCTCATTGCCAGCCCTTACCAAGAGACCCAGTACTTC.

This clonotype was detected only a few times. The chain is built from TRBV28 and TRBJ1-1; D remains ambiguous. V shed 3 bases and J shed 0 bases, with 8 bases lying between them. Germline loops: CDR1 MDHEN, CDR2 SYDVKM. This CDR3 comprises 14 residues. The CDR3 protein is CASSFSGVNTEAFF. As DNA, the CDR3 is TGTGCCAGCAGTTTCTCGGGTGTGAACACTGAAGCTTTCTTT.

V and J are TRBV20-1 and TRBJ2-7; D ambiguous. The V end lost 3 bases, the J end lost 7 bases, and 13 bases lay between the germline ends. CDR1 and CDR2 (germline): DFQATT, SNEGSKA (reference sequence). The CDR3 consists of 12 residues. The CDR3 sequence: CSASSQPQEQYF. The DNA of the CDR3 is TGCAGTGCTAGCAGTCAGCCCCAGGAGCAGTACTTC.

The rearrangement joins TRBV12-3 or TRBV12-4 to TRBJ1-6; no reliable D call. The ends were cut back, 3 bases at V and 5 bases at J, with 8 bases in the middle. The CDR3 is 14 residues long. The DNA of the CDR3 is TGTGCCAGCAGTTTTCGGATAAATAATTCACCCCTCCACTTT. The encoded protein is CASSFRINNSPLHF.

This sequence joins TRBV7-9 and TRBJ2-1; 8 bases are a match to TRBD2. The length of the CDR3 is 16 residues. The germline V gene encodes CDR1 SEHNR and CDR2 FQNEAQ (reference sequence). J gave up 12 bases and V 2 bases, and 15 bases lay outside the gene matches. CDR3 in amino acids: CASSLHLAGRAIAQFF. CDR3 DNA sequence: TGTGCCAGCAGCTTACACTTAGCCGGGAGGGCCATTGCGCAGTTCTTC. The full variable domain, with the rest looked up from reference TRBV7-9 and TRBJ2-1, is DTGVSQNPRHKITKRGQNVTFRCDPISEHNRLYWYRQTLGQGPEFLTYFQNEAQLEKSRLLSDRFSAERPKGSFSTLEIQRTEQGDSAMYLCASSLHLAGRAIAQFFGPGTRLTVL.

The chain is built from TRBV4-2 and TRBJ1-1; D is ambiguous. The germline V and J ends were trimmed by 1 base and 4 bases, with 4 bases remaining between them. CDR1 and CDR2 (germline): LGHNA, YNFKEQ. The CDR3 extends over 12 amino acids. The CDR3 DNA follows: TGTGCCAGCAGCCAAGCCCCCACTGAAGCTTTCTTT. It translates to CASSQAPTEAFF.

This chain connects TRBV7-7 to TRBJ2-5, with 9 bases identical to TRBD2. There are 15 residues in the CDR3. With 5 bases clipped from V and 5 bases from J, the junction kept 9 bases outside the gene matches. The germline gives CDR1 SSHAT, CDR2 FNYEAQ (reference sequence). Here the CDR3 DNA reads TGTGCCAGCAGCGCTCTTAGCGGGAGCCTTGAGACCCAGTACTTC. Encoded protein: CASSALSGSLETQYF.

A few counts support this clonotype. This CDR3 is CASSQDLGLNTEAFF. The CDR3 DNA is TGCGCCAGCAGCCAAGATTTGGGTTTGAACACTGAAGCTTTCTTT. This sequence joins TRBV4-3 and TRBJ1-1; D is uncertain. Germline values: CDR1 LGHNA, CDR2 YSLEER. Trimming removed 0 bases from V and 0 bases from J, with 8 bases in between. The CDR3 length is 15 residues.